Following are 19 T cell receptor beta chains from one sample sequenced in a study of blood T cell repertoires in COVID-19. Some clones are missing from TCRdb's copy, which holds only in-frame ones; the method was immunoSEQ multiplex PCR. The top ten hold about an eighth of the sample, which has fewer than 350,000 clones, 80% to 90% seen once. Sample: peripheral blood. The receptor set was obtained from a woman between 70 and 85 years old with COVID-19, enrolled during active disease.

The V gene is TRBV7-3, the J gene TRBJ2-5; 12 bases map to TRBD2. Germline CDR1 reads SGHTA; CDR2 reads FQGTGA. V shed 5 bases and J 1 base; nucleotides not matched to a gene: 5. The CDR3 is made up of 16 amino acids. The CDR3 here is CASSLGLAGSQETQYF. CDR3 coding DNA: TGTGCCAGCAGCCTCGGACTAGCGGGGAGCCAAGAGACCCAGTACTTC.

The chain has TRBV3-1 (or the pseudogene TRBV3-2) and TRBJ2-1, with 7 bases matching TRBD1. The V segment lost 4 bases and the J segment 1 base; nucleotides outside the gene matches: 16. Germline assignment: CDR1 LGHDT and CDR2 YNNKEL (reference sequence). This CDR3 contains 19 residues. The CDR3 region has the DNA TGTGCCAGCAGCCTAATGACAGGGATCTTAAAAGGGTCCTACAATGAGCAGTTCTTC. Its protein is CASSLMTGILKGSYNEQFF.

The CDR3 nucleotides read TGTGCCAGCAGCTCTGGACTAGCGGGGGCAAGCACAGATACGCAGTATTTT. Translated, it gives CASSSGLAGASTDTQYF. The chain has TRBV7-2 and TRBJ2-3; 13 positions match TRBD2. Germline V gives CDR1 SGHTA, CDR2 FQGNSA. The ends lost 4 bases at V and 0 bases at J; junction bases unmatched: 4. This CDR3 comprises 17 residues.

Here the CDR3 DNA reads TGTGCCATCAGTGAAACTAGCGGAGTAAGCTCCTACGAGCAGTACTTC. It yields the protein CAISETSGVSSYEQYF. The V gene is TRBV10-3, the J gene TRBJ2-7; 8 bases are a match to TRBD2. Germline loops: CDR1 ENHRY, CDR2 SYGVKD. This CDR3 spans 16 amino acids. J was trimmed by 0 bases and V by 3 bases; bases with no gene match: 7.

V usage is TRBV30 and J usage is TRBJ1-6, with 7 bases lining up with TRBD1. Germline lookup yields CDR1 GTSNPN and CDR2 SVGIG (reference sequence). The V and J ends lost 8 bases and 4 bases, in that order; junction bases with no gene match: 5. The CDR3 is 13 residues long. DNA of the CDR3: TGTGCCGTGACAGGGTCTTATAATTCACCCCTCCACTTT. It specifies CAVTGSYNSPLHF.

J is TRBJ2-5 and V is TRBV19, with 7 bases identical to TRBD2. Germline CDR1 reads LNHDA; CDR2 reads SQIVND (reference sequence). Trimming took 3 bases from V and 6 from J; bases not matched to a gene: 7. This CDR3 region has 14 residues. The CDR3 here is CASSMGSGSKTQYF. As DNA, the CDR3 is TGTGCCAGTAGTATGGGTAGCGGGTCAAAGACCCAGTACTTC.

The rearrangement uses TRBV11-2 and TRBJ1-1; 7 bases fit TRBD1. V dropped 5 bases and J dropped 1; count of bases not matched to a gene: 4. Germline V lookup: CDR1 SGHAT, CDR2 FQNNGV. This CDR3 region has 14 residues. The CDR3 protein is CASSVGQKNTEAFF. CDR3 nucleotide sequence: TGTGCCAGCAGCGTGGGACAGAAGAACACTGAAGCTTTCTTT.

CDR3 nucleotides: TGCGCCAGCAGCCAGGACAGGGGATTTCGGAACACTGAAGCTTTCTTT. Translating it yields CASSQDRGFRNTEAFF. J is TRBJ1-1 and V is TRBV4-1, with TRBD1 matching 9 bases. The CDR3 extends over 16 amino acids. V was clipped by 3 bases and J by 1 base; unmatched bases: 6. Germline CDR1 and CDR2: MGHRA and YSYEKL.

This chain joins TRBV6-6 and TRBJ1-2, with TRBD1 matching over 8 bases. Germline V lookup: CDR1 MNHNY, CDR2 SVGAGI (reference sequence). The J segment lost 6 bases and the V segment lost 6 bases, leaving 3 bases of the junction unmatched. The CDR3 consists of 12 residues. For the CDR3, the DNA is TGTGCCAGCAGGCTGGACAGGGATGGCTACACCTTC. Protein: CASRLDRDGYTF.

The chain employs TRBV7-8 and TRBJ2-1; D unclear. The CDR3 contains 12 residues. Between the trimmed V and J ends, which lost 1 base and 8 bases, there was a span of 6 bases. Germline V lookup: CDR1 SGHVS, CDR2 FQNEAQ. In DNA, the CDR3 is TGTGCCAGCAGCTTAGGACAAGATGAGCAGTTCTTC. Amino acids: CASSLGQDEQFF.

The chain employs TRBV6-6 and TRBJ1-4, with D unclear. CDR3 size: 12 residues. The germline V and J ends were trimmed by 4 bases and 8 bases, with 8 bases remaining between them. Per germline, CDR1 MNHNY and CDR2 SVGAGI (reference sequence). DNA for the CDR3: TGTGCCAGCAGTTCCCTCTCGGAAAAACTGTTTTTT. It yields the protein CASSSLSEKLFF.

This clone has a count of ten or more. J is TRBJ1-5 and V is TRBV27, with no clear D. Between the trimmed V and J ends, which lost 4 bases and 5 bases, there was a span of 15 bases. Germline loops: CDR1 MNHEY, CDR2 SMNVEV (reference sequence). The CDR3 length is 15 residues. The CDR3 DNA reads TGTGCCAGCAGTTCCGGGCAGGAGGCAGATCAGCCCCAGCATTTT. It codes for CASSSGQEADQPQHF.

This chain joins TRBV6-5 and TRBJ1-6; TRBD1 matches 11 bases. There are 13 residues in the CDR3. V lost 8 bases and J lost 10; bases outside the gene matches: 4. Germline values: CDR1 MNHEY, CDR2 SVGAGI. CDR3 coding DNA: TGTGCCAGCTGGGACAGGGGGTTGTCACCCCTCCACTTT. Protein: CASWDRGLSPLHF.

The V call is TRBV6-6, the J call TRBJ1-4; 7 bases map to TRBD1. Germline trimming cut 5 bases from V and 12 bases from J; bases unmatched to any gene: 9. CDR1 and CDR2 from the germline V gene are MNHNY and SVGAGI (reference sequence). The CDR3 is made up of 13 amino acids. The CDR3 spells CASSLLRDSELFF. CDR3 DNA sequence: TGTGCCAGCAGTCTTCTCCGGGACAGCGAACTGTTTTTT.

The V gene is TRBV27, the J gene TRBJ2-7; 10 bases match TRBD1. The CDR3 loop spans 13 amino acids. The V gene's germline CDR1 is MNHEY and CDR2 SMNVEV (reference sequence). V lost 8 bases to trimming and J lost 2 bases; unmatched junction nucleotides: 3. CDR3 DNA: TGTGCCAGCGGGGGACAGGGGACCTACGAGCAGTACTTC. Encoded protein: CASGGQGTYEQYF.

The sample holds one count of this clone. The chain uses TRBV7-9 and TRBJ1-4, with 10 positions matching TRBD1. In germline, CDR1 is SEHNR, CDR2 FQNEAQ (reference sequence). The ends lost 8 bases at V and 8 bases at J; junction bases unmatched: 5. This CDR3 contains 13 residues. The CDR3 sequence: CASGRTGGEKLFF. CDR3 nucleotides: TGTGCCAGCGGACGGACAGGGGGGGAAAAACTGTTTTTT. Full variable domain (missing parts from reference TRBV7-9 and TRBJ1-4): DTGVSQNPRHKITKRGQNVTFRCDPISEHNRLYWYRQTLGQGPEFLTYFQNEAQLEKSRLLSDRFSAERPKGSFSTLEIQRTEQGDSAMYLCASGRTGGEKLFFGSGTQLSVL.

The CDR3 is CASSPSSGQGSNGYTF. The CDR3 coding sequence is TGCGCCAGCAGCCCCAGTAGTGGACAGGGATCGAATGGCTACACCTTC. The gene calls are TRBV5-1 and TRBJ1-2; 8 bases agree with TRBD1. The CDR3 extends over 16 amino acids. Germline loops: CDR1 SGHRS, CDR2 YFSETQ. Trimming took 4 bases from V and 6 from J; bases not matched to a gene: 14. The full variable domain, its missing parts supplied by reference TRBV5-1 and TRBJ1-2, is KAGVTQTPRYLIKTRGQQVTLSCSPISGHRSVSWYQQTPGQGLQFLFEYFSETQRNKGNFPGRFSGRQFSNSRSEMNVSTLELGDSALYLCASSPSSGQGSNGYTFGSGTRLTVV.

The J gene is TRBJ2-3, the V gene TRBV5-1, with 7 bases that match TRBD2. V trimming: 1 base; J trimming: 4 bases; junction bases outside the gene matches: 3. The germline CDR1 and CDR2 sequences are SGHRS and YFSETQ. This CDR3 contains 14 residues. The DNA for the CDR3 is TGCGCCAGCAGCTTGTCCAGCGGGGCAGATACGCAGTATTTT. Protein: CASSLSSGADTQYF.

The chain links TRBV7-3 to TRBJ1-1; 10 bases match TRBD1. The CDR3 spans 13 residues. V lost 5 bases, J lost 9 bases, and 6 bases stayed unmatched. Germline lookup yields CDR1 SGHTA and CDR2 FQGTGA. CDR3 DNA sequence: TGTGCCAGCAGCGTCGGGACAGGGGAACAAGCTTTCTTT. Its translation is CASSVGTGEQAFF.